This TCR beta chain was documented in a study of blood T cell repertoires in COVID-19. The wider study: Sites in the United States, Italy and Spain provided acute and convalescent COVID-19 samples. Nucleic acid was either cDNA or gDNA, and it came from T cells, B-cell-depleted T cells, or PBMCs.

Produced via immunoSEQ multiplex PCR; TCRdb's table is partial and in-frame only. Altogether 120,000 or so clones are present, 65% to 80% being singletons, with the ten largest covering more than 0.65%. The CDR3 totals 13 residues. Trimming removed 8 bases at V and 1 base at J, with 9 bases between. This sequence joins TRBV12-3 or TRBV12-4 and TRBJ1-5, with D unclear. Sequencing used peripheral blood. This receptor was obtained from a human donor with acute or convalescent COVID-19. The donor label of this sample is uncertain. For the CDR3, the DNA is TGTGCCAGCGGTGACATAAGCAATCAGCCCCAGCATTTT. Protein product: CASGDISNQPQHF.